One and the same sample provided the 18 T cell receptor beta chains below, sequenced in a study of human T cells and chemical hapten exposure. Library construction involved attaching unique molecular identifiers to individual cDNA molecules, which allowed quantitative, reproducible TCR counting. Via MiXCR, TCRdb re-called the reads, giving one row per CDR3 protein. The table includes 140 or so distinct CDR3 sequences, less than 70% detected once. The treatment denotes: therapeutic diphenylcyclopropenone sensitization with weekly scalp DPC. Sequencing used whole blood, obtained before DPC sensitization or 2, 6, or about 24 weeks after (not recorded which). The source of these receptors is an adult with alopecia areata. Some clones in this sample may be carry-over from other donors' samples. This table probably holds off-target reads from a library built for another chain.

The chain uses TRBV6-2 or TRBV6-3 and TRBJ1-2; 8 nucleotides align to TRBD1. Germline V gene sequence: CDR1 MNHEY, CDR2 SVGEGT. The CDR3 spans 12 residues. The V segment lost 9 bases and the J segment 5 bases; nucleotides outside the gene matches: 5. The CDR3 is CASQDRGYGYTF. In nucleotides, the CDR3 is TGTGCCAGTCAAGACAGGGGTTATGGCTACACCTTC.

The chain uses TRBV2 and TRBJ2-5, with D hard to call. CDR1 is SNHLY, CDR2 FYNNEI, per germline. This CDR3 region has 14 residues. The germline V and J ends were trimmed by 8 bases and 1 base, with 14 bases remaining between them. The chain's CDR3 is CASLQRVAQETQYF. The CDR3 coding sequence is TGTGCCAGCTTGCAACGGGTTGCCCAAGAGACCCAGTACTTC. Drawing the rest from reference TRBV2 and TRBJ2-5, the complete variable domain is EPEVTQTPSHQVTQMGQEVILRCVPISNHLYFYWYRQILGQKVEFLVSFYNNEISEKSEIFDDQFSVERPDGSNFTLKIRSTKLEDSAMYFCASLQRVAQETQYFGPGTRLLVL.

V is TRBV6-1 and J is TRBJ1-5, with D maybe TRBD1 (6 bases). Per germline, CDR1 MNHNS and CDR2 SASEGT. The length of the CDR3 is 13 residues. V dropped 4 bases and J dropped 4 bases, with 8 bases sitting between them. The CDR3 DNA is TGTGCCAGCAGTGTACAGGGAAATCAGCCCCAGCATTTT. Protein: CASSVQGNQPQHF.

This clonotype was picked up a small number of times. This rearrangement joins TRBV6-5 to TRBJ1-1; D unresolved. V gave up 6 bases and J gave up 1 base, with 6 bases separating them. Germline lookup yields CDR1 MNHEY and CDR2 SVGAGI. The CDR3 loop spans 12 amino acids. CDR3 DNA: TGTGCCAGCAGACAGACGAACACTGAAGCTTTCTTT. Protein product: CASRQTNTEAFF.

The chain links TRBV3-1 to TRBJ1-5; D ambiguous. CDR3 size: 13 residues. Trimming left V 1 base short and J 7 bases short, with 8 bases between. Germline V gives CDR1 LGHDT, CDR2 YNNKEL (reference sequence). This chain's CDR3 is CASSQAGSQPQHF. The CDR3 DNA follows: TGTGCCAGCAGCCAAGCAGGAAGCCAGCCCCAGCATTTT.

The chain carries TRBV4-1 and TRBJ2-3; 13 bases are shared with TRBD2. The CDR3 covers 20 residues. With 6 bases clipped from V and 7 bases from J, the junction kept 22 bases outside the gene matches. Germline CDR1 is MGHRA and CDR2 is YSYEKL. DNA for the CDR3: TGCGCCAGCAGACACAGAGCCCTTAGAGTCGGGACTAGCGGGGATCATACGCAGTATTTT. Amino acids: CASRHRALRVGTSGDHTQYF.

The chain is built from TRBV12-3 or TRBV12-4 and TRBJ2-3, with TRBD2 matching over 7 bases. V shed 2 bases and J 4 bases; nucleotides not matched to a gene: 12. The CDR3 is 17 residues long. CDR3 DNA sequence: TGTGCCAGCAGTTTATGGGGACTAAGCGGGTCCCCAGATACGCAGTATTTT. It encodes CASSLWGLSGSPDTQYF.

The chain employs TRBV10-3 and TRBJ1-1; D call uncertain. The germline gives CDR1 ENHRY, CDR2 SYGVKD. The V end lost 10 bases, the J end lost 6 bases, and 21 bases lay between the germline ends. The CDR3 covers 14 residues. The CDR3 bases are TGTGCCACCCACCTCGACCTTTGCGTAGCTGAAGCTTTCTTT. Its protein is CATHLDLCVAEAFF.

This chain uses TRBV10-3 with TRBJ2-2; tentative D call: TRBD2 (5 bases). There are 15 residues in the CDR3. Trimming took 3 bases from V and 0 from J, leaving 8 bases between them. Germline V lookup: CDR1 ENHRY, CDR2 SYGVKD. CDR3 region: CAISERGTNTGELFF. The CDR3 DNA sequence: TGTGCCATCAGTGAACGAGGGACGAACACCGGGGAGCTGTTTTTT.

The rearrangement links TRBV6-2 or TRBV6-3 to TRBJ2-5; D remains unclear. The CDR3 contains 12 residues. Trimming removed 6 bases at V and 5 bases at J, with 10 bases between. CDR1 is MNHEY and CDR2 is SVGEGT in the germline V gene. The CDR3: CASSPGPETQYF. CDR3 coding DNA: TGTGCCAGCAGCCCCGGACCCGAGACCCAGTACTTC.

This clonotype turned up a few times. The chain has TRBV20-1 and TRBJ2-1; 9 nucleotides match TRBD1. Germline loops: CDR1 DFQATT, CDR2 SNEGSKA (reference sequence). V lost 0 bases, J lost 4 bases, and 7 bases stayed unmatched. The CDR3 loop spans 16 amino acids. CDR3 coding DNA: TGCAGTGCTAGAGAATACCCCGGGACAGGGTACAATGAGCAGTTCTTC. Translating it yields CSAREYPGTGYNEQFF.

The table lists this clonotype with a few counts. The chain combines TRBV4-1 with TRBJ2-2, with D tentatively TRBD2 (5 bases). V shed 4 bases and J shed 6 bases, with 9 bases lying between them. The germline CDR1 and CDR2 sequences are MGHRA and YSYEKL. CDR3 size: 13 residues. The CDR3 reads CASSLGVSGELFF. In nucleotides, the CDR3 is TGCGCCAGCAGCCTCGGGGTGTCCGGGGAGCTGTTTTTT.

The chain recombines TRBV6-1 with TRBJ2-7, with 11 positions matching TRBD2. The length of the CDR3 is 17 residues. Trimming at V came to 1 base and at J to 7 bases, leaving 12 bases not matched to a gene. Germline CDR1 MNHNS, CDR2 SASEGT. Here the CDR3 reads CASSEGWASGRTGEQYF. The CDR3 coding sequence is TGTGCCAGCAGTGAAGGATGGGCTAGCGGGAGGACCGGAGAGCAGTACTTC.

The V call is TRBV20-1, the J call TRBJ2-1; 10 nucleotides agree with TRBD2. Germline V gene data show CDR1 as DFQATT and CDR2 as SNEGSKA (reference sequence). Trimming cost V 8 bases and J 3 bases; bases outside gene matches: 7. The CDR3 has 14 amino acids. CDR3: CSRIAGGRYNEQFF. Written as DNA, the CDR3 is TGCAGTCGAATAGCGGGGGGCCGCTACAATGAGCAGTTCTTC.

The chain links TRBV4-2 to TRBJ1-4; weak D call: TRBD1 (6 bases). V was cut by 4 bases and J by 5 bases, with 17 bases left in between. The CDR3 is 16 residues long. Germline V gene lookup returns CDR1 LGHNA and CDR2 YNFKEQ. CDR3 in DNA: TGTGCCAGCAGCCCAGCTAGCGGGGGCCGGAATGAAAAACTGTTTTTT. Its protein is CASSPASGGRNEKLFF.

The gene calls are TRBV18 and TRBJ1-6; D remains ambiguous. V lost 4 bases and J 8 bases, leaving 9 bases between the germline ends. The germline V gene encodes CDR1 KGHSH and CDR2 LQKENI. This CDR3 has 13 amino acids. DNA for the CDR3: TGTGCCAGCTCACGGAACGGTGATTCACCCCTCCACTTT. This sequence encodes CASSRNGDSPLHF.

The chain links TRBV27 to TRBJ2-7, with D perhaps TRBD1 or TRBD2 (6 bases each). The V end lost 6 bases, the J end lost 1 base, and 13 bases lay between the germline ends. The germline gives CDR1 MNHEY, CDR2 SMNVEV (reference sequence). The CDR3 is 14 residues long. The CDR3 nucleotides read TGTGCCAGCAGAAAGGGGGGACCATCCTACGAGCAGTACTTC. Residues: CASRKGGPSYEQYF.

CDR3 sequence reads: CASSFGPGNQPQHF. CDR3 sequence (DNA): TGTGCCAGCAGCTTCGGTCCGGGGAATCAGCCCCAGCATTTT. The chain links TRBV7-2 to TRBJ1-5; D uncertain. Germline assignment: CDR1 SGHTA and CDR2 FQGNSA. Between the trimmed V and J ends, which lost 3 bases and 4 bases, there was a span of 10 bases. This CDR3 contains 14 residues.